The 16 T cell receptor beta chains given below trace back to one sample, sequenced in a study of beta chain features in type 1 diabetes. Study-level findings and limits: Patients with Type 1 diabetes showed moderately but significantly shorter TCRB CDR3s in all four CD4+ subsets.

Investigators reverse transcribed all isolated RNA, so they sequenced expressed TCRB transcripts. Clones were sequenced by immunoSEQ multiplex PCR, and TCRdb holds only the in-frame ones, with some missing. This table has 93,000 or so clones, under 30% appearing once. The antigens of these receptors remain unknown. The sample taken for sequencing was central memory CD4+ T cells from blood. The receptors were sampled from a young woman with type 1 diabetes.

This clone was observed a handful of times. The CDR3 coding sequence is TGCAGCGTATCAACGAGGAGTGCTAGCTCCTACAATGAGCAGTTCTTC. It translates to CSVSTRSASSYNEQFF. The chain is built from TRBV29-1 and TRBJ2-1; D call uncertain. The ends were cut back, 6 bases at V and 0 bases at J, with 18 bases in the middle. The CDR3 consists of 16 residues. Germline V CDR1 and CDR2: SQVTM, ANQGSEA.

The chain couples TRBV5-1 to TRBJ2-7, with TRBD1 matching over 7 bases. V lost 4 bases to trimming and J lost 3 bases; unmatched junction nucleotides: 13. The V gene's germline CDR1 is SGHRS and CDR2 YFSETQ. The CDR3 runs 16 residues. CDR3 coding DNA: TGCGCCAGCAGCGCTCTCGGACAGGTTTCCCTCTACGAGCAGTACTTC. Amino acid sequence: CASSALGQVSLYEQYF.

This chain uses TRBV18 with TRBJ2-7; 7 bases fit TRBD1. Germline loops: CDR1 KGHSH, CDR2 LQKENI. V gave up 5 bases and J gave up 4 bases; unmatched junction bases: 5. CDR3 size: 13 residues. For the CDR3, the DNA is TGTGCCAGCTCAGGACAGGCCCTTTACGAGCAGTACGTC. Translating it yields CASSGQALYEQYV.

The chain employs TRBV11-3 and TRBJ2-1, with TRBD2 matching 7 bases. Losses at the gene ends were 4 bases for V and 7 bases for J; bases not matched to a gene: 13. Germline V gene data show CDR1 as SGHNT and CDR2 as YENEEA. The CDR3 is made up of 16 amino acids. The chain's CDR3 is CASSSGLGRAPNEQFF. In DNA form, the CDR3 reads TGTGCCAGCAGCTCCGGACTAGGACGAGCCCCAAATGAGCAGTTCTTC.

The J gene is TRBJ2-7, the V gene TRBV2; 9 nucleotides align to TRBD2. Trimming cost V 3 bases and J 4 bases; bases outside gene matches: 7. The CDR3 is 15 amino acids. Per germline, CDR1 SNHLY and CDR2 FYNNEI. The CDR3 DNA is TGTGCCAGCAGTGATTCGGCTAGCGGGACGTACGAGCAGTACGTC. Encoded protein: CASSDSASGTYEQYV.

This clone was observed a handful of times. The chain uses TRBV4-3 and TRBJ2-4; D remains unclear. The germline V gene has CDR1 LGHNA and CDR2 YSLEER. Trimming removed 0 bases at V and 1 base at J, with 13 bases between. The CDR3 extends over 17 amino acids. This CDR3 is CASSQDLGQRAKNIQYF. Written as DNA, the CDR3 is TGCGCCAGCAGCCAAGATTTAGGTCAGCGCGCCAAAAACATTCAGTACTTC.

This clone was found a few times. The chain combines TRBV7-8 with TRBJ2-7; 8 bases agree with TRBD2. Per germline, CDR1 SGHVS and CDR2 FQNEAQ. Trimming cost V 0 bases and J 4 bases; bases outside gene matches: 8. The CDR3 totals 16 residues. The CDR3 nucleotides are TGTGCCAGCAGCTTAGCGGCCAGCGGGAGTCCTTACGAGCAGTACGTC. It specifies CASSLAASGSPYEQYV.

The chain carries TRBV30 and TRBJ1-3, with TRBD1 matching 10 bases. The trim removed 8 bases at V and 0 bases at J, leaving 16 bases unmatched. The CDR3 length is 18 residues. Germline-derived CDR1 and CDR2 are GTSNPN and SVGIG (reference sequence). Here the CDR3 DNA reads TGTGCCCGTTCTCCCAAAGGGACAGGGGTCCTCTCTGGAAACACCATATATTTT. Its translation: CARSPKGTGVLSGNTIYF.

For the CDR3, the DNA is TGTGCCAGCAGCTTCCTTAGCGGGACAACAGATACGCAGTATTTT. Amino acid sequence: CASSFLSGTTDTQYF. The chain has TRBV11-3 and TRBJ2-3; TRBD2 agrees at 8 bases. Germline V lookup: CDR1 SGHNT, CDR2 YENEEA. V shed 3 bases and J 3 bases; nucleotides not matched to a gene: 5. The CDR3 covers 15 residues. Filled out from reference TRBV11-3 and TRBJ2-3, the complete variable domain reads EAGVVQSPRYKIIEKKQPVAFWCNPISGHNTLYWYLQNLGQGPELLIRYENEEAVDDSQLPKDRFSAERLKGVDSTLKIQPAELGDSAVYLCASSFLSGTTDTQYFGPGTRLTVL.

This clone was observed a handful of times. The chain links TRBV14 to TRBJ2-1; D might be TRBD2 (5 bases). This CDR3 spans 19 amino acids. Germline CDR1 and CDR2: SGHDN and FVKESK. The V and J ends lost 3 bases and 1 base respectively, with 22 bases between them. CDR3 in amino acids: CASSHLGASRRRSYNEQFF. In DNA form, the CDR3 reads TGTGCCAGCAGCCATTTAGGCGCTTCCCGGAGGAGGTCCTACAATGAGCAGTTCTTC.

The chain uses TRBV28 and TRBJ1-1; tentative D call: TRBD1 (5 bases). V lost 7 bases to trimming and J lost 1 base, with 10 bases between them. This CDR3 comprises 13 residues. CDR1 MDHEN and CDR2 SYDVKM come from the germline V gene. This CDR3 is CASTDSQNTEAFF. The DNA for the CDR3 is TGTGCCAGCACTGACAGCCAGAACACTGAAGCTTTCTTT.

This clone was observed a handful of times. The chain combines TRBV4-2 with TRBJ2-5; 8 bases line up with TRBD2. The tail of the sequence fits TRBJ2-7 better, so the J call may be wrong. CDR1 is LGHNA and CDR2 is YNFKEQ in the germline V gene. The CDR3 spans 16 residues. This CDR3 reads CASSQDPFGRAYEQYF. CDR3 in DNA: TGTGCCAGCAGCCAAGATCCATTCGGGAGGGCCTACGAGCAGTACTTC.

The chain uses TRBV29-1 and TRBJ1-1; TRBD1 might be the D (6 bases). In germline, CDR1 is SQVTM, CDR2 ANQGSEA. The CDR3 loop spans 12 amino acids. Trimming pared 3 bases from V and 2 bases from J, leaving 7 bases between. CDR3 sequence reads: CSVEDSNTEAFF. The CDR3, as DNA: TGCAGCGTTGAGGACAGCAACACTGAAGCTTTCTTT.

CDR3 sequence reads: CASSQGDRENNEQFF. The CDR3 DNA follows: TGTGCCAGCAGCCAAGGGGATCGGGAGAATAATGAGCAGTTCTTC. V is TRBV4-2 and J is TRBJ2-1, with a possible D match to TRBD2 (6 bases). V lost 1 base to trimming and J lost 7 bases, with 14 bases between them. Germline V lookup: CDR1 LGHNA, CDR2 YNFKEQ. This CDR3 region has 15 residues.

This clone was seen a handful of times. The chain uses TRBV11-2 and TRBJ1-1, with a possible D match to TRBD1 (5 bases). Trimming shortened V by 4 bases and J by 0 bases, and 15 bases separated the two germline ends. This CDR3 region has 16 residues. Germline CDR1 and CDR2: SGHAT and FQNNGV. CDR3 bases: TGTGCCAGCAGCTACCAGGGTCTGGGCGTGAACACTGAAGCTTTCTTT. It is translated as CASSYQGLGVNTEAFF. The whole variable domain, filled in from reference TRBV11-2 and TRBJ1-1, reads EAGVAQSPRYKIIEKRQSVAFWCNPISGHATLYWYQQILGQGPKLLIQFQNNGVVDDSQLPKDRFSAERLKGVDSTLKIQPAKLEDSAVYLCASSYQGLGVNTEAFFGQGTRLTVV.

This sequence joins TRBV11-1 and TRBJ2-2, with D maybe TRBD1 (6 bases). V was cut by 8 bases and J by 6 bases, with 16 bases left in between. Germline CDR1 is SGHAT and CDR2 is FQDESV (reference sequence). This CDR3 spans 14 amino acids. CDR3 amino acids: CASGAGDLSGELFF. CDR3 bases: TGTGCCAGCGGGGCAGGGGATTTATCCGGGGAGCTGTTTTTT.